These 5 T cell receptor beta chains came from one sample sequenced in a study of cytomegalovirus exposure and HLA in healthy donors. 60 Vbeta and 13 Jbeta primers were used in PCR. Sequenced by immunoSEQ multiplex PCR; TCRdb stores in-frame clones only, minus some. This sample has 200,000 or so clones; approximately 83% occur once, and the top ten carry approximately 0.092%. The sample consisted of PBMCs. The origin of the receptors is a boy between 2 and 10 years old in good health and CMV-seronegative.

In its sample, this clone was seen once. The rearrangement joins TRBV7-3 to TRBJ2-3; TRBD2 matches 8 bases. V shed 4 bases, J shed 4 bases, and the junction held 1 base outside the gene matches. CDR1 is SGHTA and CDR2 is FQGTGA in the germline V gene. The CDR3 has 13 amino acids. The CDR3 spells CASSSGGPDTQYF. The CDR3 DNA sequence: TGTGCCAGCAGCTCGGGGGGGCCAGATACGCAGTATTTT.

This sequence joins TRBV28 and TRBJ2-7; D gene ambiguous. The CDR3 loop spans 11 amino acids. From germline, CDR1 is MDHEN and CDR2 SYDVKM. V was clipped by 4 bases and J by 4 bases, with 5 bases between them. The CDR3 sequence: CASSSKYEQYF. For the CDR3, the DNA is TGTGCCAGCAGTTCCAAATACGAGCAGTACTTC.

The table lists this clone with a few counts. Other DNA sequences in this specimen translate into the identical CDR3. The rearrangement uses TRBV7-2 and TRBJ2-7; the match to TRBD1 covers 7 bases. The CDR3 covers 14 residues. Trimming removed 5 bases from V and 0 bases from J; junction bases left unmatched: 4. Germline V lookup: CDR1 SGHTA, CDR2 FQGNSA. The CDR3 nucleotides read TGTGCCAGCAGCCCCCGGGACAGCTCCTACGAGCAGTACTTC. Translating gives CASSPRDSSYEQYF.

The chain couples TRBV7-9 to TRBJ2-5, with 9 bases aligning to TRBD2. This CDR3 comprises 14 residues. V was pared by 6 bases and J by 6 bases, with 8 bases of the junction left unmatched. Germline CDR1 is SEHNR and CDR2 is FQNEAQ (reference sequence). The DNA for the CDR3 is TGTGCCAGCAGACGCGGGACTAGCTTACAGACCCAGTACTTC. This sequence encodes CASRRGTSLQTQYF.

The V call is TRBV6-1, the J call TRBJ1-1, with a weak D call TRBD1 (6 bases). CDR3 size: 15 residues. Trimming cost V 7 bases and J 1 base, with 16 bases left between them. CDR1 is MNHNS and CDR2 is SASEGT in the germline V gene. CDR3 residues: CASTYAGARNTEAFF. Here the CDR3 DNA reads TGTGCCAGCACCTACGCGGGGGCGAGGAACACTGAAGCTTTCTTT.